Here is one T cell receptor beta chain with its context. Antigen specificity is unknown. Germline V CDR1 and CDR2: SQVTM, ANQGSEA. V lost 5 bases, J lost 7 bases, and 21 bases lay in between. There are 15 residues in the CDR3. The source of the sample is a study of T cells in localized non-small cell lung cancer. Broader study findings: The study sequenced only one region of the tumor. As a result, intratumor heterogeneity could not be excluded and remains possible. Clonality of T cells reached its maximum in uninvolved adjacent lung, surpassing tumor.

The assay was immunoSEQ multiplex PCR, and TCRdb's table has in-frame clones only and misses some. Of about 40,000 clones listed, 81% are singletons. Sequencing used peripheral blood mononuclear cells, obtained before any cancer treatment. This receptor was taken from a male donor aged 60 or older with stage II lung adenocarcinoma. The V gene is TRBV29-1, the J gene TRBJ2-1; tentative D call: TRBD2 (5 bases). CDR3 region: CSVQPGLTSGNEQFF. The CDR3, as DNA: TGCAGCGTTCAGCCCGGACTCACTTCTGGAAATGAGCAGTTCTTC.